The 28 T cell receptor beta chains given below trace back to one sample, sequenced in a study of patients and donors after allogeneic stem cell transplantation. TCRdb processed the RT-PCR reads anew with MiXCR; each CDR3 protein has one entry. The sample yields roughly 200,000 distinct CDR3 sequences, 35% to 45% seen once. The sequencing sample was made of blood, either unsorted or a sorted T cell fraction (not recorded which). These receptors all stem from a human donor who was either an allogeneic HSCT recipient or a stem cell or donor lymphocyte infusion donor (not recorded which). It is not recorded whose cells these are; they may come from a transplant donor.

This sequence joins TRBV11-2 and TRBJ1-6, with D tentatively TRBD1 (5 bases). The CDR3 loop spans 14 amino acids. Trimming removed 4 bases from V and 7 bases from J, with 11 bases in between. Germline CDR1 reads SGHAT; CDR2 reads FQNNGV. The CDR3 region is CASSYRRDNSPLHF. CDR3 bases: TGTGCCAGCAGCTACAGGCGGGACAATTCACCCCTCCACTTT.

This clonotype was picked up a small number of times. V usage is TRBV7-8 and J usage is TRBJ1-6; D perhaps matches TRBD1 (6 bases). This CDR3 has 15 residues. V was clipped by 5 bases and J by 7 bases, with 15 bases between them. Germline-derived CDR1 and CDR2 are SGHVS and FQNEAQ. Written as DNA, the CDR3 is TGTGCCAGCAGCCTAAAGGGGGGAAAGAATTCACCCCTCCACTTT. Translation gives CASSLKGGKNSPLHF.

The gene calls are TRBV3-1 and TRBJ2-2; D is unresolved. Between the trimmed V and J ends, which lost 2 bases and 4 bases, there was a span of 11 bases. Germline V gives CDR1 LGHDT, CDR2 YNNKEL (reference sequence). The CDR3 extends over 15 amino acids. CDR3 protein: CASSQTGSSTGELFF. In DNA form, the CDR3 reads TGTGCCAGCAGCCAAACCGGTTCCAGCACCGGGGAGCTGTTTTTT.

The chain combines TRBV4-3 with TRBJ2-2; maybe TRBD1 (6 bases). The germline gives CDR1 LGHNA, CDR2 YSLEER. The germline V and J ends were trimmed by 4 bases and 5 bases, with 11 bases remaining between them. The length of the CDR3 is 14 residues. CDR3 loop: CASSLLRGTGELFF. The CDR3 coding sequence is TGCGCCAGCAGCCTTCTTAGGGGGACCGGGGAGCTGTTTTTT.

In its sample, this clonotype was seen a few times. This chain uses TRBV12-3 or TRBV12-4 with TRBJ2-2; D is undetermined. This CDR3 contains 12 residues. Between the trimmed V and J ends, which lost 7 bases and 6 bases, there was a span of 9 bases. The CDR3 sequence: CASTFRAGELFF. The DNA for the CDR3 is TGTGCCAGCACTTTTCGGGCCGGGGAGCTGTTTTTT.

This clonotype was found once. The chain employs TRBV6-6 and TRBJ2-7; TRBD1 or TRBD2 may be the D gene (6 bases each). V gave up 8 bases and J gave up 3 bases, with 11 bases separating them. The CDR3 sequence is 12 residues long. Germline V gene data show CDR1 as MNHNY and CDR2 as SVGAGI (reference sequence). CDR3 region: CASGGLSYEQYF. The CDR3 bases are TGTGCCAGCGGGGGGCTGAGCTACGAGCAGTACTTC.

The chain employs TRBV29-1 and TRBJ2-3, with 11 bases that match TRBD2. Germline CDR1 and CDR2: SQVTM and ANQGSEA. The CDR3 runs to 12 residues. Trimming cost V 6 bases and J 6 bases; bases outside gene matches: 2. In DNA form, the CDR3 reads TGCAGCGTAAGGACTAGCGGGGATACGCAGTATTTT. Protein product: CSVRTSGDTQYF.

The chain is built from TRBV10-3 and TRBJ2-3; 7 bases align to TRBD2. CDR3 length: 14 amino acids. V dropped 3 bases and J dropped 0; count of bases not matched to a gene: 0. CDR1 ENHRY and CDR2 SYGVKD come from the germline V gene. CDR3 amino acids: CAISEAGSTDTQYF. CDR3 nucleotide sequence: TGTGCCATCAGTGAAGCGGGGAGCACAGATACGCAGTATTTT.

The chain couples TRBV12-3 or TRBV12-4 to TRBJ2-3, with D possibly TRBD2 on 5 matching bases. There are 11 residues in the CDR3. Between the trimmed V and J ends, which lost 1 base and 11 bases, there was a span of 7 bases. The CDR3 DNA reads as TGTGCCAGCAGTTTAGGGCGGGTGCAGTATTTT. This gives the protein CASSLGRVQYF.

A few counts support this clonotype. V usage is TRBV27 and J usage is TRBJ1-2; possibly TRBD1 for D (5 bases). The CDR3 runs 14 residues. Trimming cost V 0 bases and J 6 bases, with 11 bases left between them. Germline assignment: CDR1 MNHEY and CDR2 SMNVEV (reference sequence). The CDR3 DNA reads TGTGCCAGCAGTTTATCGAGGAGGGGCAATGGCTACACCTTC. Residues: CASSLSRRGNGYTF.

This clonotype was counted only a few times. The chain is built from TRBV28 and TRBJ1-1; 7 bases align to TRBD1. The CDR3 has 14 residues. Trimming cost V 3 bases and J 4 bases; bases outside gene matches: 5. CDR1 is MDHEN and CDR2 is SYDVKM in the germline V gene. DNA of the CDR3: TGTGCCAGCAGTTTGACAGGGATGGGCACTGAAGCTTTCTTT. This translates into CASSLTGMGTEAFF.

The V gene is TRBV9, the J gene TRBJ2-1, with TRBD1 matching over 7 bases. Germline V gene lookup returns CDR1 SGDLS and CDR2 YYNGEE. With 1 base clipped from V and 2 bases from J, the junction kept 6 bases outside the gene matches. The CDR3 sequence is 16 residues long. The CDR3 DNA follows: TGTGCCAGCAGCGTAAGAGACAGGGTGGCCTACAATGAGCAGTTCTTC. Its translation is CASSVRDRVAYNEQFF.

This chain links TRBV15 with TRBJ2-1; no definite D call. Trimming removed 3 bases from V and 10 bases from J, with 7 bases in between. Germline CDR1 LNHNV, CDR2 YYDKDF (reference sequence). The CDR3 has 11 residues. CDR3 region: CATSRRLEQFF. Here the CDR3 DNA reads TGTGCCACCAGCAGGAGATTGGAGCAGTTCTTC.

This chain links TRBV6-1 with TRBJ2-1, with TRBD1 matching 7 bases. This CDR3 is built from 14 residues. Germline values: CDR1 MNHNS, CDR2 SASEGT. V was pared by 7 bases and J by 8 bases, with 11 bases of the junction left unmatched. This CDR3 is CASTRRDRADEQFF. CDR3 sequence (DNA): TGTGCCAGCACCAGACGAGACAGGGCCGATGAGCAGTTCTTC.

This clonotype has a handful of counts. The rearrangement uses TRBV6-2 or TRBV6-3 and TRBJ1-1, with TRBD1 as a possible D gene (5 bases). V lost 2 bases and J 1 base, leaving 8 bases between the germline ends. The CDR3 spans 14 residues. Germline CDR1 reads MNHEY; CDR2 reads SVGEGT. CDR3 DNA: TGTGCCAGCAGTTACATCGGGGGGAACACTGAAGCTTTCTTT. Its translation: CASSYIGGNTEAFF.

The rearrangement joins TRBV5-1 to TRBJ2-5, with D possibly matching TRBD1 (6 bases). Germline loops: CDR1 SGHRS, CDR2 YFSETQ. Trimming stripped 6 bases from V and 1 base from J, with 10 bases between. CDR3 length: 13 amino acids. This CDR3 is CASMNRVQETQYF. The CDR3 DNA reads as TGCGCCAGCATGAACAGGGTCCAAGAGACCCAGTACTTC.

There are a few counts of this clonotype. Sequence at one end of the junction differs from germline and may be a read error. The V gene is TRBV12-3 or TRBV12-4, the J gene TRBJ1-5; D gene unclear. The CDR3 length is 15 residues. The DNA for the CDR3 is TGTGCCAGCAGTTCCCAAGCAGGTAGCTATCAGCCCCAGCATTTT. This sequence encodes CASSSQAGSYQPQHF.

The V and J genes are TRBV4-3 and TRBJ2-1; D may be TRBD1 or TRBD2 (5 bases each). V lost 3 bases and J 2 bases, leaving 14 bases between the germline ends. CDR1 is LGHNA, CDR2 YSLEER, per germline. The length of the CDR3 is 16 residues. The CDR3 loop is CASSQGRGPAYNEQFF. The CDR3 nucleotides are TGCGCCAGCAGCCAGGGTCGGGGACCGGCCTACAATGAGCAGTTCTTC.

The chain links TRBV7-2 to TRBJ2-5; either TRBD1 or TRBD2 may supply D (5 bases each). Germline V gene sequence: CDR1 SGHTA, CDR2 FQGNSA. This CDR3 has 15 residues. Trimming took off 6 bases at V and 2 bases at J, with 16 bases between the two ends. DNA for the CDR3: TGTGCCAGCAGTCCGCTCCCGGGGCTTCAAGAGACCCAGTACTTC. Translating gives CASSPLPGLQETQYF.

A few counts support this clonotype. V gene TRBV4-1 combines with J gene TRBJ2-3, with a possible D match to TRBD2 (5 bases). Deletions cut 2 bases from V and 9 bases from J, with 12 bases between. The CDR3 runs 13 residues. Germline assignment: CDR1 MGHRA and CDR2 YSYEKL. The CDR3 nucleotides are TGCGCCAGCAGCCAACGGACTTTCGAGACGCAGTATTTT. Its protein is CASSQRTFETQYF.

This clonotype has more than one count but fewer than ten. In DNA, the CDR3 is TGTGCCAGCAGTCTACAGAACTCCTATGGCTACACCTTC. This translates into CASSLQNSYGYTF. V usage is TRBV7-9 and J usage is TRBJ1-2; D unresolved. The V gene lost 6 bases and the J gene lost 4 bases, with 12 bases spanning the gap. CDR1 and CDR2 (germline): SEHNR, FQNEAQ (reference sequence). The CDR3 loop spans 13 amino acids.

This chain connects TRBV10-1 to TRBJ1-2; the D is unclear. Looked up from germline, CDR1 is WNHNN and CDR2 is SYGVQD (reference sequence). The CDR3 is made up of 14 amino acids. V was pared by 3 bases and J by 4 bases, with 12 bases between. CDR3 coding DNA: TGCGCCAGCAGTGAAGGCGGCAGCTCCTATGGCTACACCTTC. Amino acids: CASSEGGSSYGYTF.

The chain recombines TRBV20-1 with TRBJ2-7; D gene uncertain. V was cut by 3 bases and J by 0 bases, with 12 bases left in between. The CDR3 covers 14 residues. CDR1 and CDR2 from the germline V gene are DFQATT and SNEGSKA (reference sequence). The CDR3 sequence is CSARFVRYSYEQYF. In nucleotides, the CDR3 is TGCAGTGCTAGGTTTGTTAGATACTCCTACGAGCAGTACTTC.

The chain has TRBV30 and TRBJ2-1, with D perhaps TRBD2 (6 bases). V dropped 0 bases and J dropped 14 bases, with 17 bases sitting between them. The germline V gene encodes CDR1 GTSNPN and CDR2 SVGIG (reference sequence). The CDR3 consists of 13 residues. This CDR3 reads CAWSVQVGGSEFF. As DNA, the CDR3 is TGTGCCTGGAGTGTACAAGTCGGGGGTTCGGAGTTCTTC.

The CDR3 sequence: CASSSGGSRELFF. CDR3 bases: TGTGCCAGCAGCTCAGGGGGGAGCCGGGAGCTGTTTTTT. The chain joins TRBV7-3 to TRBJ2-2; TRBD1 might be the D (7 bases). The CDR3 covers 13 residues. Trimming left V 4 bases short and J 9 bases short, with 12 bases between. Looked up from germline, CDR1 is SGHTA and CDR2 is FQGTGA.

The CDR3 bases are TGTGCCAGCAGCTTGCAACGACAGGGTTTGAACTATGGCTACACCTTC. Amino acid sequence: CASSLQRQGLNYGYTF. The rearrangement joins TRBV5-8 to TRBJ1-2; 7 bases line up with TRBD1. Trimming at V came to 1 base and at J to 2 bases, leaving 8 bases not matched to a gene. Germline CDR1 and CDR2: SGHTS and YDEGEE. The CDR3 is made up of 16 amino acids.

The rearrangement uses TRBV4-3 and TRBJ1-4; TRBD1 might be the D (5 bases). Germline CDR1 is LGHNA and CDR2 is YSLEER. Trimming removed 0 bases at V and 8 bases at J, with 19 bases between. The CDR3 has 17 amino acids. In DNA, the CDR3 is TGCGCCAGCAGCCAAGATCTGAATGATAGGGGATACGAAAAACTGTTTTTT. Translating it yields CASSQDLNDRGYEKLFF.

The genes are TRBV7-2 and TRBJ2-4; D gene unclear. The ends were cut back, 5 bases at V and 0 bases at J, with 17 bases in the middle. Germline assignment: CDR1 SGHTA and CDR2 FQGNSA. This CDR3 comprises 17 residues. CDR3 protein: CASSRPGWRLAKNIQYF. The DNA for the CDR3 is TGTGCCAGCAGCCGTCCGGGCTGGCGCCTAGCCAAAAACATTCAGTACTTC.